These 26 T cell receptor beta chains originate from one sample sequenced in a study of siplizumab effects on memory and regulatory T cells. Some clones are missing from TCRdb's copy, which holds only in-frame ones; the method was immunoSEQ multiplex PCR. The sample includes about 91,000 clones, roughly 93% of them seen just once. The sequenced material came from CD8+ T cells sorted from blood. Source of these receptors: a human donor in good health.

This chain links TRBV6-5 with TRBJ1-2; D gene uncertain. Trimming cost V 7 bases and J 3 bases, with 15 bases left between them. The CDR3 loop spans 14 amino acids. Germline CDR1 and CDR2: MNHEY and SVGAGI. The CDR3 DNA reads as TGTGCCAGCACCCAATGGGCGGGCGACTATGGCTACACCTTC. Amino acids: CASTQWAGDYGYTF.

The chain uses TRBV5-8 and TRBJ2-5; D is possibly TRBD2 (5 bases). This CDR3 has 14 amino acids. Germline CDR1 is SGHTS and CDR2 is YDEGEE. V lost 3 bases to trimming and J lost 2 bases, with 11 bases between them. The CDR3 DNA is TGTGCCAGCAGCTCGGGCAGCGGACAAGAGACCCAGTACTTC. Translating it yields CASSSGSGQETQYF.

The CDR3 region has the DNA TGTGCCAGCAGTACTCAAGACAGGGGATCCTACAATGAGCAGTTCTTC. Translated: CASSTQDRGSYNEQFF. The rearrangement uses TRBV27 and TRBJ2-1, with TRBD1 identical over 8 bases. This CDR3 has 16 residues. Trimming took 5 bases from V and 1 from J; bases not matched to a gene: 7. CDR1 is MNHEY and CDR2 is SMNVEV in the germline V gene (reference sequence).

This chain connects TRBV5-1 to TRBJ2-7; the D is unclear. The ends were cut back, 0 bases at V and 2 bases at J, with 9 bases in the middle. Germline lookup yields CDR1 SGHRS and CDR2 YFSETQ. The CDR3 length is 14 residues. DNA of the CDR3: TGCGCCAGCAGCTTGGGTCAGGCCGCCTACGAGCAGTACTTC. Translating it yields CASSLGQAAYEQYF.

This chain joins TRBV19 and TRBJ2-1; 9 bases align to TRBD1. V trimming: 8 bases; J trimming: 7 bases; junction bases outside the gene matches: 6. The CDR3 loop spans 13 amino acids. CDR1 and CDR2 (germline): LNHDA, SQIVND (reference sequence). The CDR3 here is CASCTGGTNEQFF. For the CDR3, the DNA is TGTGCCAGTTGTACAGGGGGCACGAATGAGCAGTTCTTC. Complete variable domain (other parts from reference TRBV19 and TRBJ2-1): DGGITQSPKYLFRKEGQNVTLSCEQNLNHDAMYWYRQDPGQGLRLIYYSQIVNDFQKGDIAEGYSVSREKKESFPLTVTSAQKNPTAFYLCASCTGGTNEQFFGPGTRLTVL.

V usage is TRBV5-1 and J usage is TRBJ1-4; 10 positions match TRBD1. Trimming at V came to 4 bases and at J to 4 bases, leaving 7 bases not matched to a gene. CDR3 size: 16 residues. Germline CDR1 reads SGHRS; CDR2 reads YFSETQ. The CDR3 DNA reads TGCGCCAGCAGCCCCGGACAGGGGGGACTTAATGAAAAACTGTTTTTT. As protein: CASSPGQGGLNEKLFF.

The chain carries TRBV6-5 and TRBJ1-2; D unresolved. The CDR3 runs to 16 residues. Germline lookup yields CDR1 MNHEY and CDR2 SVGAGI. Trimming cost V 0 bases and J 4 bases, with 15 bases left between them. The CDR3 sequence is CASSYSRGGRPYGYTF. In nucleotides, the CDR3 is TGTGCCAGCAGTTACTCGAGAGGCGGCAGGCCCTATGGCTACACCTTC.

This chain joins TRBV11-3 and TRBJ2-5; TRBD1 matches 8 bases. The V gene's germline CDR1 is SGHNT and CDR2 YENEEA. V was pared by 5 bases and J by 3 bases, with 5 bases of the junction left unmatched. The CDR3 length is 14 residues. CDR3 nucleotides: TGTGCCAGCAGCATCAGGGGGCTGGAAGAGACCCAGTACTTC. Encoded protein: CASSIRGLEETQYF.

The rearrangement joins TRBV7-2 to TRBJ2-5, with D possibly matching TRBD1 (5 bases). This CDR3 is 13 amino acids long. The V end lost 5 bases, the J end lost 1 base, and 8 bases lay between the germline ends. Germline V lookup: CDR1 SGHTA, CDR2 FQGNSA. CDR3 bases: TGTGCCAGCAGCGCAGGGCCCCAAGAGACCCAGTACTTC. Its protein product is CASSAGPQETQYF.

As to this clone: A junction end diverges from the germline sequence, so it may reflect a read error. The chain links TRBV7-7 to TRBJ2-1, with a tentative D call TRBD1 (5 bases). The CDR3 is 15 residues long. Germline assignment: CDR1 SSHAT and CDR2 FNYEAQ (reference sequence). This chain's CDR3 is CASSLGDSSYNEQFF. The DNA of the CDR3 is TGTGCTAGCAGCTTAGGGGATAGCTCCTACAATGAGCAGTTCTTC.

V usage is TRBV15 and J usage is TRBJ2-3, with 10 bases matching TRBD2. In germline, CDR1 is LNHNV, CDR2 YYDKDF (reference sequence). This CDR3 region has 17 residues. Trimming took 0 bases from V and 3 from J; bases not matched to a gene: 6. This chain's CDR3 is CATSRDPYSGRTDTQYF. The CDR3 bases are TGTGCCACCAGCAGAGATCCGTATAGCGGGAGGACAGATACGCAGTATTTT.

The rearrangement uses TRBV6-1 and TRBJ2-7; 10 nucleotides line up with TRBD2. The V segment lost 1 base and the J segment 4 bases; nucleotides outside the gene matches: 4. In germline, CDR1 is MNHNS, CDR2 SASEGT. The CDR3 is 15 amino acids. CDR3 nucleotide sequence: TGTGCCAGCAGTGAAGTGATAGCGGGGGGATACGAGCAGTACTTC. Protein sequence: CASSEVIAGGYEQYF.

V and J are TRBV19 and TRBJ2-2, with 9 bases aligning to TRBD2. This CDR3 is 16 amino acids long. Germline V gene data show CDR1 as LNHDA and CDR2 as SQIVND (reference sequence). The V segment lost 7 bases and the J segment 5 bases; nucleotides outside the gene matches: 11. The CDR3 DNA is TGTGCCAGTACTCCATTCCCGGGACTAGCAACCGGGGAGCTGTTTTTT. Residues: CASTPFPGLATGELFF.

V gene TRBV29-1 combines with J gene TRBJ2-7; tentatively, D is TRBD1 (6 bases). V was pared by 5 bases and J by 1 base, with 9 bases between. CDR1 is SQVTM, CDR2 ANQGSEA, per germline. This CDR3 region has 12 residues. The CDR3 sequence is CSVWTESYEQYF. The CDR3 nucleotides are TGCAGCGTTTGGACAGAGTCCTACGAGCAGTACTTC.

J is TRBJ2-7 and V is TRBV7-9; D gene uncertain. The germline V gene encodes CDR1 SEHNR and CDR2 FQNEAQ (reference sequence). The CDR3 runs to 16 residues. The ends were cut back, 0 bases at V and 3 bases at J, with 15 bases in the middle. CDR3 residues: CASSLADGRLVYEQYF. CDR3 bases: TGTGCCAGCAGCTTAGCGGACGGGCGCTTGGTCTACGAGCAGTACTTC. Filled out from reference TRBV7-9 and TRBJ2-7, the complete variable domain reads DTGVSQNPRHKITKRGQNVTFRCDPISEHNRLYWYRQTLGQGPEFLTYFQNEAQLEKSRLLSDRFSAERPKGSFSTLEIQRTEQGDSAMYLCASSLADGRLVYEQYFGPGTRLTVT.

The rearrangement joins TRBV19 to TRBJ1-2; D gene unclear. The V and J ends lost 7 bases and 5 bases respectively, with 17 bases between them. The CDR3 is 14 amino acids. CDR1 is LNHDA and CDR2 is SQIVND in the germline V gene (reference sequence). CDR3 DNA: TGTGCCAGTACCTCGGACGGAGCCGTTTATGGCTACACCTTC. It encodes CASTSDGAVYGYTF. The whole variable domain, filled in from reference TRBV19 and TRBJ1-2, reads DGGITQSPKYLFRKEGQNVTLSCEQNLNHDAMYWYRQDPGQGLRLIYYSQIVNDFQKGDIAEGYSVSREKKESFPLTVTSAQKNPTAFYLCASTSDGAVYGYTFGSGTRLTVV.

CDR3 sequence (DNA): TGTGCCAGTAGGGGACGGAATGAGCAGTTCTTC. Its protein product is CASRGRNEQFF. The chain has TRBV19 and TRBJ2-1, with D perhaps assigned TRBD1 or TRBD2 (5 bases each). The CDR3 runs 11 residues. Looked up from germline, CDR1 is LNHDA and CDR2 is SQIVND (reference sequence). Trimming took off 6 bases at V and 7 bases at J, with 7 bases between the two ends.

V gene TRBV4-1 combines with J gene TRBJ1-5; D gene ambiguous. Per the germline V gene, CDR1 is MGHRA and CDR2 is YSYEKL. There are 15 residues in the CDR3. The germline V and J ends were trimmed by 0 bases and 2 bases, with 8 bases remaining between them. The CDR3 DNA reads as TGCGCCAGCAGCCAAGACGGCAGAGGCAATCAGCCCCAGCATTTT. It specifies CASSQDGRGNQPQHF.

In this sample, this clone turned up once. Here the CDR3 DNA reads TGTGCCAGCAGTCCGGGACGGAACACTGAAGCTTTCTTT. This encodes CASSPGRNTEAFF. The rearrangement joins TRBV6-5 to TRBJ1-1; tentative D call: TRBD1 (5 bases). CDR3 length: 13 residues. Germline V lookup: CDR1 MNHEY, CDR2 SVGAGI. The V gene lost 5 bases and the J gene lost 1 base, with 8 bases spanning the gap.

The chain has TRBV30 and TRBJ2-3; 14 bases agree with TRBD2. The CDR3 covers 18 residues. After removal of 4 bases from V and 0 bases from J, the junction contained 9 bases not matched to a gene. Germline V gene lookup returns CDR1 GTSNPN and CDR2 SVGIG (reference sequence). CDR3 in DNA: TGTGCCTGGACTGATGGACTAGCGGGGGGCATTAGCACAGATACGCAGTATTTT. Residues: CAWTDGLAGGISTDTQYF.

This clone appeared a single time. The chain has TRBV2 and TRBJ1-4; D ambiguous. CDR3 size: 13 residues. With 3 bases removed from V and 5 bases from J, the gap between germline ends came to 7 bases. Germline V lookup: CDR1 SNHLY, CDR2 FYNNEI. CDR3 region: CASSEDENEKLFF. CDR3 bases: TGTGCCAGCAGTGAGGACGAGAATGAAAAACTGTTTTTT.

In the case of this clone: The identical CDR3 is also encoded by other nucleotide sequences in the sample. This chain connects TRBV7-6 to TRBJ2-7, with 8 bases fitting TRBD1. This CDR3 has 15 residues. From germline, CDR1 is SGHVS and CDR2 FNYEAQ. V dropped 5 bases and J dropped 2; count of bases not matched to a gene: 8. CDR3 sequence: CASSPGQGLTYEQYF. The DNA for the CDR3 is TGTGCCAGCAGCCCCGGACAGGGCCTCACCTACGAGCAGTACTTC.

This chain connects TRBV19 to TRBJ1-5; no clear D gene. With 0 bases removed from V and 4 bases from J, the gap between germline ends came to 13 bases. Germline CDR1 and CDR2: LNHDA and SQIVND (reference sequence). The length of the CDR3 is 16 residues. The CDR3 here is CASSIEGKQPNQPQHF. Here the CDR3 DNA reads TGTGCCAGTAGTATAGAAGGGAAACAGCCAAATCAGCCCCAGCATTTT.

V is TRBV11-3 and J is TRBJ1-1; D is unresolved. The length of the CDR3 is 14 residues. The V gene's germline CDR1 is SGHNT and CDR2 YENEEA. With 3 bases removed from V and 3 bases from J, the gap between germline ends came to 11 bases. The CDR3 DNA follows: TGTGCCAGCAGCTTTACCGAGACCGACACTGAAGCTTTCTTT. Translating gives CASSFTETDTEAFF.

CDR3 DNA: TGTGCCAGCAGCCCGACCGGGACCCCATCCTACGAGCAGTACTTC. Its protein product is CASSPTGTPSYEQYF. The V call is TRBV7-9, the J call TRBJ2-7; D assignment may be TRBD1 or TRBD2 (5 bases each). Trimming removed 5 bases at V and 1 base at J, with 15 bases between. CDR1 and CDR2 (germline): SEHNR, FQNEAQ (reference sequence). This CDR3 region has 15 residues.

With regard to this clone: This sample also contains other DNA sequences that code for the same CDR3. The V and J genes are TRBV19 and TRBJ2-7; 9 bases align to TRBD1. CDR1 and CDR2 from the germline V gene are LNHDA and SQIVND (reference sequence). This CDR3 has 14 amino acids. V shed 8 bases and J 5 bases; nucleotides not matched to a gene: 10. This chain's CDR3 is CASGYRGQGDEQYF. Here the CDR3 DNA reads TGTGCCAGTGGGTATCGGGGACAGGGCGACGAGCAGTACTTC.